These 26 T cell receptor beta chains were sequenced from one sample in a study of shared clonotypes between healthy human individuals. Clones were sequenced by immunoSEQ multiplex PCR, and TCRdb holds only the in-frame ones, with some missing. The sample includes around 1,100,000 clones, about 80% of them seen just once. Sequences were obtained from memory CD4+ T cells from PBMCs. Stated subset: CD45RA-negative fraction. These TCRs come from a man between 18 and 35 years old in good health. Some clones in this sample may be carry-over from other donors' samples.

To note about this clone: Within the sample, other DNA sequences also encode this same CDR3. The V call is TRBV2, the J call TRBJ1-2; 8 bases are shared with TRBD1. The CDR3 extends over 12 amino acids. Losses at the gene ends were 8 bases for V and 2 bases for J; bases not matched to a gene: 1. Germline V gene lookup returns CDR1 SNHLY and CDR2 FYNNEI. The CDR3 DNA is TGTGCCAGCGGGGACAGGAACTATGGCTACACCTTC. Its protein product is CASGDRNYGYTF. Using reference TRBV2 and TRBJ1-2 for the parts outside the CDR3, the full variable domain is EPEVTQTPSHQVTQMGQEVILRCVPISNHLYFYWYRQILGQKVEFLVSFYNNEISEKSEIFDDQFSVERPDGSNFTLKIRSTKLEDSAMYFCASGDRNYGYTFGSGTRLTVV.

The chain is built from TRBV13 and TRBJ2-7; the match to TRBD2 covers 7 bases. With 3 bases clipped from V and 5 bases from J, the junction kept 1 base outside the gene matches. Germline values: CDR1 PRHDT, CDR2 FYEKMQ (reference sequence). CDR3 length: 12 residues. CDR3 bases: TGTGCCAGCAGCTTGGGGGGGGACGAGCAGTACTTC. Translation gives CASSLGGDEQYF.

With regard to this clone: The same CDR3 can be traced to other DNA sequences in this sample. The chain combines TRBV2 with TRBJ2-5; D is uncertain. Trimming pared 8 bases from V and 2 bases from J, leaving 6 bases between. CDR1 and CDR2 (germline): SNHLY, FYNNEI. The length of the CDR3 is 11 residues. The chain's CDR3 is CASGKQETQYF. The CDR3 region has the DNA TGTGCCAGCGGAAAACAAGAGACCCAGTACTTC. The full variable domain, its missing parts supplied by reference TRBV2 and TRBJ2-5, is EPEVTQTPSHQVTQMGQEVILRCVPISNHLYFYWYRQILGQKVEFLVSFYNNEISEKSEIFDDQFSVERPDGSNFTLKIRSTKLEDSAMYFCASGKQETQYFGPGTRLLVL.

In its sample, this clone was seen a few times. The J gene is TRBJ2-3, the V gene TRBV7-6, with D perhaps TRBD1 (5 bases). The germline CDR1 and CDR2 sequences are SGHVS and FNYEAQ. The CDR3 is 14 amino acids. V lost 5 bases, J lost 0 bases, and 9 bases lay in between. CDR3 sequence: CASSPDSSTDTQYF. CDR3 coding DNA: TGTGCCAGCAGCCCTGACAGTAGCACAGATACGCAGTATTTT.

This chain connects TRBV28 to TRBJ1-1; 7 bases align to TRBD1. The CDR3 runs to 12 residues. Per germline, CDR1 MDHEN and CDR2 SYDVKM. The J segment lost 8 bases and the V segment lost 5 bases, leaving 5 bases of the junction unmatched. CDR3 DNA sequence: TGTGCCAGCAGTGAAAGGGACAGAGAAGCTTTCTTT. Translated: CASSERDREAFF.

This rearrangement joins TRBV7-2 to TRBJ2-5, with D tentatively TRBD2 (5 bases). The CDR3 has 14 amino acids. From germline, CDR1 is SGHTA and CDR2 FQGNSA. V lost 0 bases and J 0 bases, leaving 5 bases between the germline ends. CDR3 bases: TGTGCCAGCAGCTTAGCGCGGGACCAAGAGACCCAGTACTTC. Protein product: CASSLARDQETQYF.

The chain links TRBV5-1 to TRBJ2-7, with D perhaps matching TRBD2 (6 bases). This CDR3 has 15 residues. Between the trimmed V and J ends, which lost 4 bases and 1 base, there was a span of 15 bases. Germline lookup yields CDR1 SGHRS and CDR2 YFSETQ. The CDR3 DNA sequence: TGCGCCAGCAGCAACGGACTACTCCCGTCCTACGAGCAGTACTTC. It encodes CASSNGLLPSYEQYF.

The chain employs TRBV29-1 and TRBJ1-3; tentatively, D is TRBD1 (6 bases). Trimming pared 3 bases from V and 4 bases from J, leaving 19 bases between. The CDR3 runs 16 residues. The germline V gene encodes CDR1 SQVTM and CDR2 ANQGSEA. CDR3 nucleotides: TGCAGCGTTGAGGCTGGCTCCGGACAGAGAGGAAACACCATATATTTT. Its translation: CSVEAGSGQRGNTIYF.

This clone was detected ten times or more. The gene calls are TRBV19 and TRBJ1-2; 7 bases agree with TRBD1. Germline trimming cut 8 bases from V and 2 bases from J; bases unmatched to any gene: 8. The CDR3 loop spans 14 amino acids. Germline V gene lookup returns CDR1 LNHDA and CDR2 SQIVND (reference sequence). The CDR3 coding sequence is TGTGCCAGTCGCACGACAGGGCGGAACTATGGCTACACCTTC. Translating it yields CASRTTGRNYGYTF.

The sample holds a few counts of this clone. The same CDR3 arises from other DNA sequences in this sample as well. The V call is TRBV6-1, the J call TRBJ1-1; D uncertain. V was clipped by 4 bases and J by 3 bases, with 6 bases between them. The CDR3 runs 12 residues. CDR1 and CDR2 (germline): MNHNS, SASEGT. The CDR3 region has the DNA TGTGCCAGCAGTGTATCTGACACTGAAGCTTTCTTT. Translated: CASSVSDTEAFF.

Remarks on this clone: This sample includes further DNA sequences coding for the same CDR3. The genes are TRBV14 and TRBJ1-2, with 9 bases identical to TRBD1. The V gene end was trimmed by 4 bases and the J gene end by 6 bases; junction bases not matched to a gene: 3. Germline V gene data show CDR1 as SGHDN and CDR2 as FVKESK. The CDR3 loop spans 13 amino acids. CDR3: CASSPRTGDGYTF. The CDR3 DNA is TGTGCCAGCAGCCCAAGGACAGGGGATGGCTACACCTTC.

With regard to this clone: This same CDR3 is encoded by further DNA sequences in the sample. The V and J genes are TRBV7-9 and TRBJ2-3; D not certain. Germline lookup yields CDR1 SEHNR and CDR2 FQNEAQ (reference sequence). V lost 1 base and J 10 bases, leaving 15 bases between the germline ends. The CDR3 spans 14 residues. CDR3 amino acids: CASSLVSSVGSQYF. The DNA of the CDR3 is TGTGCCAGCAGCTTAGTATCGTCGGTGGGGTCGCAGTATTTT.

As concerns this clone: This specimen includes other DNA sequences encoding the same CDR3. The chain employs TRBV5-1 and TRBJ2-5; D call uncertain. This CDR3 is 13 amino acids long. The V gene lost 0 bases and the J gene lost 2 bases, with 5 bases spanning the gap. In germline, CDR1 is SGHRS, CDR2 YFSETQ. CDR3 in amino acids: CASSLVAQETQYF. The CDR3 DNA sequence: TGCGCCAGCAGCTTGGTCGCTCAAGAGACCCAGTACTTC. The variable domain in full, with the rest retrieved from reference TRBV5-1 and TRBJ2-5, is KAGVTQTPRYLIKTRGQQVTLSCSPISGHRSVSWYQQTPGQGLQFLFEYFSETQRNKGNFPGRFSGRQFSNSRSEMNVSTLELGDSALYLCASSLVAQETQYFGPGTRLLVL.

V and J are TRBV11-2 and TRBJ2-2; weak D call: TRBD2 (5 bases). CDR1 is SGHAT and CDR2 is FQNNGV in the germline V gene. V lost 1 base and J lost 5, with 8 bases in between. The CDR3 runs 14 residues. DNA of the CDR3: TGTGCCAGCAGCTTAGGGGTAGCGACCGGGGAGCTGTTTTTT. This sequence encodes CASSLGVATGELFF.

This CDR3 is CASRPLGGNPEAFF. The CDR3 DNA is TGTGCCAGCAGGCCCCTGGGGGGTAACCCTGAAGCTTTCTTT. The rearrangement links TRBV28 to TRBJ1-1; maybe TRBD1 (5 bases). Germline CDR1 MDHEN, CDR2 SYDVKM. The length of the CDR3 is 14 residues. V lost 6 bases and J 6 bases, leaving 17 bases between the germline ends.

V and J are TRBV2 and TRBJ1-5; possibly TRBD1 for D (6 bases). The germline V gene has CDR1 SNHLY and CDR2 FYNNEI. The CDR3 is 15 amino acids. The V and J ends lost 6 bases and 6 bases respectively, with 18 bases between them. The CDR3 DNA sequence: TGTGCCAGCAGCCTCGGACCCCTAGGGGGTCAGCCCCAGCATTTT. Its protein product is CASSLGPLGGQPQHF.

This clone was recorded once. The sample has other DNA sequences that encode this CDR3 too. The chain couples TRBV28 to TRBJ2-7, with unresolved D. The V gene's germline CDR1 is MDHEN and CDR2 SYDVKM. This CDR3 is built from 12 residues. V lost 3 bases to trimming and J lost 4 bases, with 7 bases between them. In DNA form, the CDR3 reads TGTGCCAGCAGTTTGTTGGGTTACGAGCAGTACTTC. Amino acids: CASSLLGYEQYF.

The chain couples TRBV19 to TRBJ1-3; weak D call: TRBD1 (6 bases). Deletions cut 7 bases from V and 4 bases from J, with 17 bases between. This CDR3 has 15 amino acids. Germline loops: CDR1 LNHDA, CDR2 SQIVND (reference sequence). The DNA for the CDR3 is TGTGCCAGTACCATAAACAGGGCCGCGGGAAACACCATATATTTT. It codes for CASTINRAAGNTIYF.

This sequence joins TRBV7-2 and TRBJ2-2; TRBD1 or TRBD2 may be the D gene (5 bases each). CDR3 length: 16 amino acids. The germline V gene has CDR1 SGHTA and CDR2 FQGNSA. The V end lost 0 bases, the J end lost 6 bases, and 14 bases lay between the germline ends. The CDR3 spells CASSLAGTSLSGELFF. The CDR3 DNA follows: TGTGCCAGCAGCTTAGCAGGGACGTCCCTGTCCGGGGAGCTGTTTTTT.

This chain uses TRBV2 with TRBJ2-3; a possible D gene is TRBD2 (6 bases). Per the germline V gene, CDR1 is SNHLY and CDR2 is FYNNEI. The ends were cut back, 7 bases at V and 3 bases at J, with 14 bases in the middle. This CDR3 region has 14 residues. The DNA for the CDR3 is TGTGCCAGCAAACGACTAGTGAGGACAGATACGCAGTATTTT. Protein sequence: CASKRLVRTDTQYF. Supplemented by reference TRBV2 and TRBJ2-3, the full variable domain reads EPEVTQTPSHQVTQMGQEVILRCVPISNHLYFYWYRQILGQKVEFLVSFYNNEISEKSEIFDDQFSVERPDGSNFTLKIRSTKLEDSAMYFCASKRLVRTDTQYFGPGTRLTVL.

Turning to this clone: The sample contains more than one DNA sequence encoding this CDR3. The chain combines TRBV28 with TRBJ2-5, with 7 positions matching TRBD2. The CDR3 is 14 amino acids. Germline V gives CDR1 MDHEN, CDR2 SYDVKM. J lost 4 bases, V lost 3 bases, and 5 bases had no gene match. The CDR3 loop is CASSLAGVGETQYF. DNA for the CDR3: TGTGCCAGCAGTTTGGCGGGGGTCGGAGAGACCCAGTACTTC. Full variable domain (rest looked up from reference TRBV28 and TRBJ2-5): DVKVTQSSRYLVKRTGEKVFLECVQDMDHENMFWYRQDPGLGLRLIYFSYDVKMKEKGDIPEGYSVSREKKERFSLILESASTNQTSMYLCASSLAGVGETQYFGPGTRLLVL.

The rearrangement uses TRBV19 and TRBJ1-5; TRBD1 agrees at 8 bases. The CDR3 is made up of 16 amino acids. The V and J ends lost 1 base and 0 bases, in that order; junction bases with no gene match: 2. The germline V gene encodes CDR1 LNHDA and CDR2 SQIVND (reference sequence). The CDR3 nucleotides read TGTGCCAGTAGTATAGTCAGGGGGCTTAGCAATCAGCCCCAGCATTTT. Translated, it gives CASSIVRGLSNQPQHF.

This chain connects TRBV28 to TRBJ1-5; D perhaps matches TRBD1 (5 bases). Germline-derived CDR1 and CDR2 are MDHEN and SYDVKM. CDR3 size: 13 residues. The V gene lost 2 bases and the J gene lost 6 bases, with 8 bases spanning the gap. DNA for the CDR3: TGTGCCAGCAGTTTAGATGGGGGTCAGCCCCAGCATTTT. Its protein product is CASSLDGGQPQHF.

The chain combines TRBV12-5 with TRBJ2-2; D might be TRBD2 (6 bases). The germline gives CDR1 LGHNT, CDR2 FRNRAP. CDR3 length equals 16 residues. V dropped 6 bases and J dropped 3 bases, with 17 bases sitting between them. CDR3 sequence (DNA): TGTGCTAGTGGCCCCGGACTATCGACGGACACCGGGGAGCTGTTTTTT. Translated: CASGPGLSTDTGELFF.

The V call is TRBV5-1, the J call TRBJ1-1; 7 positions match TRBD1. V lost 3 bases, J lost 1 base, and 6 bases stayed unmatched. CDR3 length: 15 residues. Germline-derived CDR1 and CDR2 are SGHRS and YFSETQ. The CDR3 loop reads CASSYTGTENTEAFF. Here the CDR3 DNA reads TGCGCCAGCAGCTATACCGGGACAGAGAACACTGAAGCTTTCTTT.

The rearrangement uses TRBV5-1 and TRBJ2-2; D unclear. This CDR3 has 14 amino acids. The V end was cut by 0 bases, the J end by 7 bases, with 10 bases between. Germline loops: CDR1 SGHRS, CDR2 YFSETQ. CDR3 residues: CASSLAGQVGELFF. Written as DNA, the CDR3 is TGCGCCAGCAGCTTGGCCGGGCAGGTCGGGGAGCTGTTTTTT.